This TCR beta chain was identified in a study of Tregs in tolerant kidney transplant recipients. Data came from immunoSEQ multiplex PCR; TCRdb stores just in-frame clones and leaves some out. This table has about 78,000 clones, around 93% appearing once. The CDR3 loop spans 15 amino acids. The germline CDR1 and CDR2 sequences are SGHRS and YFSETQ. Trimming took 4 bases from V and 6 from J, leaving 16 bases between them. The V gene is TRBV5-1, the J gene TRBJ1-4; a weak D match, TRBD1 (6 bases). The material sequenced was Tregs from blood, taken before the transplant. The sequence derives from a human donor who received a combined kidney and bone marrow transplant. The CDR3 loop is CASSRNTGRDEKLFF. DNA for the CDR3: TGCGCCAGCAGCCGCAATACAGGGCGGGATGAAAAACTGTTTTTT.